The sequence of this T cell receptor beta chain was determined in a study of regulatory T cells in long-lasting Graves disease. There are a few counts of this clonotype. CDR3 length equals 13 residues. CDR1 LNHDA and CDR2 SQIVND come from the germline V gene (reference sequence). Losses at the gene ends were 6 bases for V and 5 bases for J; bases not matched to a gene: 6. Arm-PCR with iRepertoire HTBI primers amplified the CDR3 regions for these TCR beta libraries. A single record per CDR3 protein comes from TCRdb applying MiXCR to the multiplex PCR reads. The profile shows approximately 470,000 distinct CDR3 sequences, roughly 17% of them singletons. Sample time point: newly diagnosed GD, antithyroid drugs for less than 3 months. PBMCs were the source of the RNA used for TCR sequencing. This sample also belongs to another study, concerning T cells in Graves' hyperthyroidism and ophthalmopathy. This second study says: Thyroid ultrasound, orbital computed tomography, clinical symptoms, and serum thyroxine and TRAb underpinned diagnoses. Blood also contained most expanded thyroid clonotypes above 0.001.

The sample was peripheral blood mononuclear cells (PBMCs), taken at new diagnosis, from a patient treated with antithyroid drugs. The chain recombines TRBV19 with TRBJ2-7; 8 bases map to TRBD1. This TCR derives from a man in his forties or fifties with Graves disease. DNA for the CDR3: TGTGCCAGTAGCGGGACAGGAATCCACGAGCAGTACTTC. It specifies CASSGTGIHEQYF.